The clone carrying this T cell receptor (beta chain) has only a few counts. The CDR3 length is 12 residues. CDR1 and CDR2 from the germline V gene are KGHSH and LQKENI. V was trimmed by 8 bases and J by 4 bases, leaving 11 bases between them. Time point meaning: sample taken at primary tumor resection. No cells were sorted before sequencing. The whole RNA sequenced was extracted from tumor, nontumor lung or frozen PBMC. Donation came from over 60 patients with untreated early-stage non-small cell lung cancer. Each molecule of TCR cDNA was tagged with one unique molecular identifier. From the 5' RACE reads, TCRdb called clonotypes with MiXCR, one entry per CDR3 protein. The data show 40,000 to 45,000 distinct CDR3 sequences, with roughly an eighth seen just once and around 54% held by the top ten. The data derive from a study of spatial heterogeneity in lung cancer. Study background: More beta-chain than alpha-chain sequences were consistently detected. The average count in raw reads for each unique TCR and UMI combination exceeded eight appearances.

This sequence originates from a male donor with early-stage non-small cell lung cancer. The J gene is TRBJ1-2, the V gene TRBV18; TRBD1 might be the D (6 bases). The sample consisted of PBMCs, taken at surgery. The CDR3 DNA follows: TGTGCCAGCCAGGGACAAGGCTATGGCTACACCTTC. This sequence encodes CASQGQGYGYTF.